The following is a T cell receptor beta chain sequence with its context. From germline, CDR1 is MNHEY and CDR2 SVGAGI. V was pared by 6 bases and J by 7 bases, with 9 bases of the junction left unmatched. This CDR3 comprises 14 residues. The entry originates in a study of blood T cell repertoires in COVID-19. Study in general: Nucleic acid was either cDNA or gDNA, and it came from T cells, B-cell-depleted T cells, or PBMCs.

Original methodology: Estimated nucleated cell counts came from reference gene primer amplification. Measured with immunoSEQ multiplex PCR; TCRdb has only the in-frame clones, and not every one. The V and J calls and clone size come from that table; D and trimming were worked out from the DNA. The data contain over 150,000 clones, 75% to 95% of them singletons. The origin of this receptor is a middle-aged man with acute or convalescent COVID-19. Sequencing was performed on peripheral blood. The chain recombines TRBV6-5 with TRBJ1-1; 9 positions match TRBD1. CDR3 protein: CASRGQGGLGEAFF. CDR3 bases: TGTGCCAGCAGGGGACAGGGAGGCCTAGGTGAAGCTTTCTTT.